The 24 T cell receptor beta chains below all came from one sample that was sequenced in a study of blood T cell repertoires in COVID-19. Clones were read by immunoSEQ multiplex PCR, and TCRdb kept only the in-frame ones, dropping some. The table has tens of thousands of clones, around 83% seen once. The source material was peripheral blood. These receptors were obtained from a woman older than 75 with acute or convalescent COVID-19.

CDR3 sequence: CASSPRQGGTDTQYF. As DNA, the CDR3 is TGTGCCAGCAGCCCCCGACAGGGTGGCACAGATACGCAGTATTTT. This chain connects TRBV3-1 (or the pseudogene TRBV3-2) to TRBJ2-3, with 7 bases matching TRBD1. From germline, CDR1 is LGHDT and CDR2 YNNKEL (reference sequence). CDR3 size: 15 residues. V shed 4 bases, J shed 1 base, and the junction held 5 bases outside the gene matches.

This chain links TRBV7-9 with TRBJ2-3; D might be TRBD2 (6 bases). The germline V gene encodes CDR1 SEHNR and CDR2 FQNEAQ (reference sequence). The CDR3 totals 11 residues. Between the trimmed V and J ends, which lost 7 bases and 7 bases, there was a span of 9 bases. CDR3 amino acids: CASTRDYTQYF. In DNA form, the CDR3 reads TGTGCCAGCACCCGGGACTATACGCAGTATTTT.

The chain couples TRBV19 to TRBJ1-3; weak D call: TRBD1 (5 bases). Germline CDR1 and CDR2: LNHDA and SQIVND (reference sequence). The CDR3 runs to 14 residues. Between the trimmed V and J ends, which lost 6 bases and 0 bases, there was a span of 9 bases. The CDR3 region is CASSPGSSGNTIYF. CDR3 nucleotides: TGTGCCAGTAGCCCAGGGTCCTCTGGAAACACCATATATTTT. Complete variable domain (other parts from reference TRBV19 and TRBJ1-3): DGGITQSPKYLFRKEGQNVTLSCEQNLNHDAMYWYRQDPGQGLRLIYYSQIVNDFQKGDIAEGYSVSREKKESFPLTVTSAQKNPTAFYLCASSPGSSGNTIYFGEGSWLTVV.

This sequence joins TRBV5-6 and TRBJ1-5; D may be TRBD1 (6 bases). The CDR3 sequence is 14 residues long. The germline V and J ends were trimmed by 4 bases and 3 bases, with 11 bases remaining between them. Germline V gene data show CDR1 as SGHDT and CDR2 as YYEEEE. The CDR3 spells CASSTGQINQPQHF. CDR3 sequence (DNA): TGTGCCAGCAGCACAGGACAGATCAATCAGCCCCAGCATTTT. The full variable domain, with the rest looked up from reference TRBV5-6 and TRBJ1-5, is DAGVTQSPTHLIKTRGQQVTLRCSPKSGHDTVSWYQQALGQGPQFIFQYYEEEERQRGNFPDRFSGHQFPNYSSELNVNALLLGDSALYLCASSTGQINQPQHFGDGTRLSIL.

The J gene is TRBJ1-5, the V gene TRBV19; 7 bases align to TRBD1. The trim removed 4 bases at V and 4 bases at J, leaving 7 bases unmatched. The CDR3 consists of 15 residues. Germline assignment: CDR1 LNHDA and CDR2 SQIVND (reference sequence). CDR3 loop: CASSTEDRENQPQHF. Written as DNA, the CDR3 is TGTGCCAGTAGTACTGAAGACAGGGAAAATCAGCCCCAGCATTTT.

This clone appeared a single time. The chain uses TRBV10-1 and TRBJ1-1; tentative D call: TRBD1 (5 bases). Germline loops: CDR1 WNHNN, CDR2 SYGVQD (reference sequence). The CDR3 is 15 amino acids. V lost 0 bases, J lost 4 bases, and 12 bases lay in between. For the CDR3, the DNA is TGCGCCAGCAGTGAGTCCGGGGGGTATGGCACTGAAGCTTTCTTT. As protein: CASSESGGYGTEAFF.

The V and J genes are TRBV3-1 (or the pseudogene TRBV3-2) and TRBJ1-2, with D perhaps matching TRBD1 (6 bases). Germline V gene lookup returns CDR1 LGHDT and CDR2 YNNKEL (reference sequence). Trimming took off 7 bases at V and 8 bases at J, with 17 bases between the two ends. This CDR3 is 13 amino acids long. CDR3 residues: CASNLQGEPGYTF. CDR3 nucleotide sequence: TGTGCCAGCAACCTACAGGGAGAACCCGGCTACACCTTC.

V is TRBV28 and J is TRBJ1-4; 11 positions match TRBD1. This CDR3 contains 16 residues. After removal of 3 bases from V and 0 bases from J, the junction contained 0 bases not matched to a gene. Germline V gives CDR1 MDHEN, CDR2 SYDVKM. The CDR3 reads CASSLGQGATNEKLFF. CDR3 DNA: TGTGCCAGCAGTTTGGGACAGGGGGCAACTAATGAAAAACTGTTTTTT.

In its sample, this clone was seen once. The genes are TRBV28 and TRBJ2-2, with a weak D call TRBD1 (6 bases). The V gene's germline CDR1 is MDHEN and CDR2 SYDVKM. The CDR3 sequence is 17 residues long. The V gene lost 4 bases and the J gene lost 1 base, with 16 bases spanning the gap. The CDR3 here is CASSYAQGGMNTGELFF. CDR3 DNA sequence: TGTGCCAGCAGTTATGCTCAAGGGGGTATGAACACCGGGGAGCTGTTTTTT.

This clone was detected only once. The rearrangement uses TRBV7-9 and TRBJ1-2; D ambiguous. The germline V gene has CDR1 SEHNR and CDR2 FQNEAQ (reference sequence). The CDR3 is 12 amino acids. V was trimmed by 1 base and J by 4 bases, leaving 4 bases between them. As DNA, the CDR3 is TGTGCCAGCAGCTTAGACGGCTATGGCTACACCTTC. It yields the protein CASSLDGYGYTF.

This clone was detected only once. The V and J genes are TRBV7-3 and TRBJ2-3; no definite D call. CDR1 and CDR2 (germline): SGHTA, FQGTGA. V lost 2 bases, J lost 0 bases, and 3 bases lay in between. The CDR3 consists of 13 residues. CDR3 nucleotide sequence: TGTGCCAGCAGCTTAGCGAGCACAGATACGCAGTATTTT. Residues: CASSLASTDTQYF.

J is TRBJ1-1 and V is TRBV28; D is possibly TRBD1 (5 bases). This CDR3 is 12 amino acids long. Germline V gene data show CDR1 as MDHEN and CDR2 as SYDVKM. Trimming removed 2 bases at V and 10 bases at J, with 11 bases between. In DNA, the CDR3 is TGTGCCAGCAGTTTAACAGGATGGGGAGCTTTCTTT. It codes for CASSLTGWGAFF.

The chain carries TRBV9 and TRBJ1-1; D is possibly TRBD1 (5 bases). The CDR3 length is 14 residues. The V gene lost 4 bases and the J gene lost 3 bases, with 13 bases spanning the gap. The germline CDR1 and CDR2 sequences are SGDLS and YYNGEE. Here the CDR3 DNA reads TGTGCCAGCAGCACCCAGGGTGGGGACACTGAAGCTTTCTTT. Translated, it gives CASSTQGGDTEAFF.

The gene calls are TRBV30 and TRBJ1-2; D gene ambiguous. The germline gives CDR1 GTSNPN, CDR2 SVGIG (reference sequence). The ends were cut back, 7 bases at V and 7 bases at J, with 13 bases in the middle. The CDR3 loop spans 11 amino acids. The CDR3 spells CASGWVGGYTF. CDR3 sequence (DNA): TGTGCCTCGGGGTGGGTGGGTGGCTACACCTTC.

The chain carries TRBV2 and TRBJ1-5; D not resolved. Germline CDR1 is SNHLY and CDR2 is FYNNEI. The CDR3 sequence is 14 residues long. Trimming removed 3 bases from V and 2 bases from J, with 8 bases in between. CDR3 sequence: CASSESQGNQPQHF. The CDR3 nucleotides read TGTGCCAGCAGTGAGTCCCAGGGCAATCAGCCCCAGCATTTT.

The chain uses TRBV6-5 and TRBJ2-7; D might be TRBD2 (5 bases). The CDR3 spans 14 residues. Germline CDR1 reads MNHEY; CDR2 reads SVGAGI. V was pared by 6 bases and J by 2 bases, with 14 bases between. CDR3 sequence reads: CASRGSETPYEQYF. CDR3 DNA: TGTGCCAGCAGGGGTAGCGAGACCCCCTACGAGCAGTACTTC.

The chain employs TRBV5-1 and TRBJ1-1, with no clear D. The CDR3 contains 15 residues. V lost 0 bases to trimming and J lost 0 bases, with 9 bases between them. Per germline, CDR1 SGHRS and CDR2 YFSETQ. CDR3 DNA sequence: TGCGCCAGCAGCTTGGAAGGCGGGCTGAACACTGAAGCTTTCTTT. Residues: CASSLEGGLNTEAFF.

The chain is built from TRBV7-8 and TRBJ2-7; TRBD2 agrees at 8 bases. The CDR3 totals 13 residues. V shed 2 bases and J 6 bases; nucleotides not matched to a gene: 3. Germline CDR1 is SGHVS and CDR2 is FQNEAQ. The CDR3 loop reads CASSLRTSGEQYF. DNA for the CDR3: TGTGCCAGCAGCTTAAGAACTAGCGGCGAGCAGTACTTC.

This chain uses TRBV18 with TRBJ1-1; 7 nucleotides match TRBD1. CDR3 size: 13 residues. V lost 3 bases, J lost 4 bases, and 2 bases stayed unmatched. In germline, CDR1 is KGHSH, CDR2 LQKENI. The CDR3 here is CASSPDRATEAFF. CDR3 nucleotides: TGTGCCAGCTCACCCGACAGGGCCACTGAAGCTTTCTTT.

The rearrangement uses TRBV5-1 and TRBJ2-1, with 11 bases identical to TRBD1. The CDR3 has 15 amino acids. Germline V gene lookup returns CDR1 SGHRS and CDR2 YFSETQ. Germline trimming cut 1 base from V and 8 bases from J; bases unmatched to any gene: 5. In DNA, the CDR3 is TGCGCCAGCAGCTTGAGAAGGACAGGGGGCCATGAGCAGTTCTTC. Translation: CASSLRRTGGHEQFF.

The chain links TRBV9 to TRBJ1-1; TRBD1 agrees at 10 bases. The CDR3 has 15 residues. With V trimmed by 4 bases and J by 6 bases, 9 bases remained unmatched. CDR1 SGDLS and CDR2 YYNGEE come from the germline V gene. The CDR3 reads CASSRMGQGRAEAFF. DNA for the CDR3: TGTGCCAGCAGCCGGATGGGACAGGGGAGGGCTGAAGCTTTCTTT.

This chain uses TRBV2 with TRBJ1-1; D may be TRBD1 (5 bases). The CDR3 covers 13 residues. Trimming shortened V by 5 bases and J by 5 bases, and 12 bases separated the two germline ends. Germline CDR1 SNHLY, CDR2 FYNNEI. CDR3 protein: CASSRRTPTEAFF. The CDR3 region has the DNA TGTGCCAGCAGTAGGCGGACACCGACTGAAGCTTTCTTT.

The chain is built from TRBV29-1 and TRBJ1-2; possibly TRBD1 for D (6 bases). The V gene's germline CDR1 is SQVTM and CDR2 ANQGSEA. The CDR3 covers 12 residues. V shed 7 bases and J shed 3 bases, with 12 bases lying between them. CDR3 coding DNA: TGCAGCGGGTTACAGGGTTACTATGGCTACACCTTC. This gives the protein CSGLQGYYGYTF. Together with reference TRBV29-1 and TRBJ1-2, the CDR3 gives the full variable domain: SAVISQKPSRDICQRGTSLTIQCQVDSQVTMMFWYRQQPGQSLTLIATANQGSEATYESGFVIDKFPISRPNLTFSTLTVSNMSPEDSSIYLCSGLQGYYGYTFGSGTRLTVV.

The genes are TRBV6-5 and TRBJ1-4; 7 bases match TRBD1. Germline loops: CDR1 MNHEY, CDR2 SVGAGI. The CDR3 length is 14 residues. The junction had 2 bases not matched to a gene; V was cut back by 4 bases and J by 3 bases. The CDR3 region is CASSFGTANEKLFF. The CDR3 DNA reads TGTGCCAGCAGTTTTGGGACAGCTAATGAAAAACTGTTTTTT.